The 18 T cell receptor beta chains below all came from one sample that was sequenced in a study of chemoradiotherapy in HPV16-positive cancers. Generated by immunoSEQ multiplex PCR, the TCRdb table keeps only in-frame clones and is missing some. The data hold around 20,000 clones, with approximately 90% observed a single time. This sample comprised blood, obtained from a patient who underwent chemoradiotherapy. These receptors were obtained from a human donor with HPV-associated anogenital cancer.

The chain links TRBV27 to TRBJ2-5, with TRBD1 as a possible D gene (5 bases). The CDR3 totals 13 residues. Germline CDR1 reads MNHEY; CDR2 reads SMNVEV (reference sequence). V was pared by 6 bases and J by 0 bases, with 8 bases between. The CDR3 loop reads CASRTAYQETQYF. The CDR3 nucleotides read TGTGCCAGCAGGACAGCATACCAAGAGACCCAGTACTTC.

This chain uses TRBV25-1 with TRBJ2-5, with D perhaps TRBD2 (5 bases). The CDR3 runs 14 residues. V was cut by 3 bases and J by 4 bases, with 12 bases left in between. CDR1 and CDR2 from the germline V gene are MGHDK and SYGVNS. The CDR3 reads CASSEVEGTETQYF. Here the CDR3 DNA reads TGTGCCAGCAGTGAGGTCGAGGGAACAGAGACCCAGTACTTC.

V is TRBV30 and J is TRBJ1-1, with D perhaps matching TRBD1 (6 bases). V dropped 5 bases and J dropped 0 bases, with 16 bases sitting between them. The V gene's germline CDR1 is GTSNPN and CDR2 SVGIG (reference sequence). This CDR3 has 15 amino acids. The CDR3 DNA follows: TGTGCCTGGCAAATTCCGGACAGAATGAACACTGAAGCTTTCTTT. It specifies CAWQIPDRMNTEAFF.

The J gene is TRBJ2-5, the V gene TRBV7-2; TRBD1 agrees at 8 bases. There are 15 residues in the CDR3. Germline values: CDR1 SGHTA, CDR2 FQGNSA. The V and J ends lost 5 bases and 5 bases, in that order; junction bases with no gene match: 10. The CDR3 DNA reads TGTGCCAGCAGCCCCCGACAGGGGCCCGGGGAGACCCAGTACTTC. Encoded protein: CASSPRQGPGETQYF.

The rearrangement uses TRBV9 and TRBJ2-5; D may be TRBD2 (5 bases). CDR1 is SGDLS, CDR2 YYNGEE, per germline. The CDR3 spans 12 residues. V was cut by 0 bases and J by 5 bases, with 5 bases left in between. This CDR3 is CASSVGGETQYF. CDR3 bases: TGTGCCAGCAGCGTAGGAGGGGAGACCCAGTACTTC.

The chain uses TRBV14 and TRBJ2-5, with TRBD2 matching over 10 bases. The V and J ends lost 3 bases and 0 bases, in that order; junction bases with no gene match: 4. CDR1 is SGHDN, CDR2 FVKESK, per germline. This CDR3 contains 16 residues. CDR3 region: CASSQGSGGNQETQYF. DNA of the CDR3: TGTGCCAGCAGCCAGGGTAGCGGGGGGAACCAAGAGACCCAGTACTTC.

The chain employs TRBV6-1 and TRBJ1-5; perhaps TRBD1 as D (5 bases). V gave up 1 base and J gave up 0 bases, with 16 bases separating them. Germline V lookup: CDR1 MNHNS, CDR2 SASEGT. The CDR3 length is 18 residues. This CDR3 is CASSEGGSGRNSNQPQHF. The CDR3 DNA follows: TGTGCCAGCAGTGAAGGGGGCTCGGGACGAAATAGCAATCAGCCCCAGCATTTT.

The V gene is TRBV6-1, the J gene TRBJ2-7; a weak D match, TRBD2 (5 bases). V lost 3 bases, J lost 0 bases, and 12 bases lay in between. This CDR3 spans 15 amino acids. Germline V gene data show CDR1 as MNHNS and CDR2 as SASEGT. Here the CDR3 DNA reads TGTGCCAGCAGTGACGTTTTTGGGAGCTCCTACGAGCAGTACGTC. Amino acids: CASSDVFGSSYEQYV.

This clone has just one count. V usage is TRBV29-1 and J usage is TRBJ2-1, with D tentatively TRBD1 (6 bases). The germline V and J ends were trimmed by 1 base and 6 bases, with 7 bases remaining between them. Germline assignment: CDR1 SQVTM and CDR2 ANQGSEA. The CDR3 is 12 residues long. CDR3 amino acids: CSVEVGANEQFF. CDR3 coding DNA: TGCAGCGTTGAAGTGGGGGCCAATGAGCAGTTCTTC.

The V and J genes are TRBV6-6 and TRBJ1-2; the D gene is possibly TRBD1 (6 bases). Trimming took 10 bases from V and 4 from J, leaving 16 bases between them. The CDR3 runs to 13 residues. In germline, CDR1 is MNHNY, CDR2 SVGAGI (reference sequence). This CDR3 is CAISQGPSYGYTF. For the CDR3, the DNA is TGTGCCATCTCACAGGGTCCATCCTATGGCTACACCTTC.

The chain uses TRBV9 and TRBJ2-3; 8 nucleotides line up with TRBD2. Germline values: CDR1 SGDLS, CDR2 YYNGEE. The V and J ends lost 3 bases and 4 bases, in that order; junction bases with no gene match: 10. The CDR3 spans 16 residues. DNA for the CDR3: TGTGCCAGCAGCGAAATATCGGGGGGGGTTCCAGATACGCAGTATTTT. As protein: CASSEISGGVPDTQYF.

The chain couples TRBV19 to TRBJ1-5, with D unresolved. Deletions cut 4 bases from V and 4 bases from J, with 8 bases between. CDR1 is LNHDA and CDR2 is SQIVND in the germline V gene (reference sequence). CDR3 length: 13 amino acids. CDR3 region: CASSNGGNQPQHF. CDR3 nucleotide sequence: TGTGCCAGTAGTAACGGTGGGAATCAGCCCCAGCATTTT.

This chain uses TRBV19 with TRBJ1-2; maybe TRBD1 (5 bases). Germline V CDR1 and CDR2: LNHDA, SQIVND (reference sequence). This CDR3 region has 17 residues. The V end was cut by 0 bases, the J end by 2 bases, with 16 bases between. The CDR3 DNA reads TGTGCCAGTAGTATAGATCAGGCCAGGGAGAGAAACTATGGCTACACCTTC. Protein sequence: CASSIDQARERNYGYTF.

The rearrangement links TRBV5-1 to TRBJ2-1; D is unresolved. CDR3 length: 13 amino acids. CDR1 and CDR2 (germline): SGHRS, YFSETQ. V lost 1 base and J 9 bases, leaving 11 bases between the germline ends. The CDR3 spells CASSLHQNAEQFF. The DNA for the CDR3 is TGCGCCAGCAGCTTGCATCAGAACGCTGAGCAGTTCTTC.

The chain links TRBV30 to TRBJ2-1, with D possibly called TRBD1 or TRBD2 (5 bases each). CDR1 is GTSNPN, CDR2 SVGIG, per germline (reference sequence). The CDR3 sequence is 17 residues long. Trimming removed 0 bases from V and 0 bases from J, with 15 bases in between. CDR3 loop: CAWSVPGRGLSYNEQFF. The CDR3 DNA is TGTGCCTGGAGTGTACCGGGTCGGGGCCTCTCCTACAATGAGCAGTTCTTC.

In its sample, this clone was seen once. The V gene is TRBV6-1, the J gene TRBJ2-7; unclear D gene. The CDR3 covers 15 residues. V was trimmed by 1 base and J by 0 bases, leaving 10 bases between them. Germline V lookup: CDR1 MNHNS, CDR2 SASEGT. The CDR3 nucleotides are TGTGCCAGCAGTGAAGGACCGCAGAGCTCCTACGAGCAGTACTTC. Residues: CASSEGPQSSYEQYF.

The chain couples TRBV7-2 to TRBJ1-4; 7 bases map to TRBD1. The V and J ends lost 5 bases and 7 bases, in that order; junction bases with no gene match: 4. This CDR3 is 13 amino acids long. Per germline, CDR1 SGHTA and CDR2 FQGNSA. The CDR3 is CASSPRTGEKLFF. DNA for the CDR3: TGTGCCAGCAGCCCAAGGACAGGTGAAAAACTGTTTTTT. The whole variable domain, filled in from reference TRBV7-2 and TRBJ1-4, reads GAGVSQSPSNKVTEKGKDVELRCDPISGHTALYWYRQSLGQGLEFLIYFQGNSAPDKSGLPSDRFSAERTGGSVSTLTIQRTQQEDSAVYLCASSPRTGEKLFFGSGTQLSVL.

The chain has TRBV2 and TRBJ1-1, with D perhaps TRBD1 (6 bases). This CDR3 spans 14 amino acids. V lost 6 bases and J 0 bases, leaving 11 bases between the germline ends. Germline V gene data show CDR1 as SNHLY and CDR2 as FYNNEI. The CDR3 DNA sequence: TGTGCCAGCAGGAGGGGGAGCTTGAACACTGAAGCTTTCTTT. This sequence encodes CASRRGSLNTEAFF.